A selection of T cell receptor beta chains follows, all from one sample in a study of blood T cell repertoires in COVID-19. Sequenced by immunoSEQ multiplex PCR; TCRdb stores in-frame clones only, minus some. In the table there are 70,000 to 80,000 clones, 85% to 95% of which are singletons. Source material: peripheral blood. These receptors originate from a woman in her sixties with active COVID-19. CDR3s include the opening cysteine and the closing phenylalanine or tryptophan. A D gene is named only where the DNA matches it firmly. Rows may omit the clone size; those that give it use once, few, many or a size class.

>TRBD2|14|TRBV7-9|NA|TRBJ2-1
CASTRSGRAWEQFF
TGTGCCAGCACCCGTAGCGGGAGGGCCTGGGAGCAGTTCTTC
>NA|14|TRBV27|NA|TRBJ2-1
CASSFSGAMDEQFF
TGTGCCAGCAGTTTTTCCGGAGCGATGGATGAGCAGTTCTTC
>TRBD2|17|TRBV7-2|NA|TRBJ2-2
CASSFDLAGVRTGELFF
TGTGCCAGCAGCTTCGATTTAGCGGGAGTACGGACCGGGGAGCTGTTTTTT
>TRBD1|15|TRBV6-1|NA|TRBJ1-2
CASSDRDRGLYGYTF
TGTGCCAGCAGTGATCGAGACAGGGGCCTCTATGGCTACACCTTC
>NA|14|TRBV13|NA|TRBJ2-1
CASSFILAYNEQFF
TGTGCCAGCAGCTTCATACTAGCCTACAATGAGCAGTTCTTC
>NA|20|TRBV21-1|NA|TRBJ2-5
CASSYRLRHQTSLGLETQYF
TGTGCCAGCAGCTATCGACTGCGCCACCAGACTAGTTTGGGGTTAGAGACCCAGTACTTC
>TRBD2|18|TRBV11-3|NA|TRBJ2-1
CASSPPGYSGRAFDEQFF
TGTGCCAGCAGCCCGCCAGGGTATAGCGGGAGGGCCTTTGATGAGCAGTTCTTC
>NA|16|TRBV5-1|NA|TRBJ2-2
CASSLPGGTNTGELFF
TGCGCCAGCAGCTTACCAGGGGGGACGAACACCGGGGAGCTGTTTTTT
>TRBD2|15|TRBV5-4|NA|TRBJ2-1
CASRQRGRSYNEQFF
TGTGCCAGCAGGCAGCGGGGGAGGTCCTACAATGAGCAGTTCTTC
>TRBD2|14|TRBV5-1|NA|TRBJ2-5
CASTIAGSEETQYF
TGCGCCAGCACTATAGCGGGGAGCGAAGAGACCCAGTACTTC
>NA|14|TRBV28|NA|TRBJ1-3
CASSRGSGGNTIYF
TGTGCCAGCAGCCGAGGATCGGGAGGAAACACCATATATTTT
>TRBD1|16|TRBV15|NA|TRBJ1-4
CATSSGGGTSNEKLFF
TGTGCCACCAGCAGCGGAGGGGGCACTAGCAATGAAAAACTGTTTTTT
>TRBD1|15|TRBV19|NA|TRBJ1-1
CASSTGGRGGTEAFF
TGTGCCAGTAGTACAGGGGGCCGTGGAGGCACTGAAGCTTTCTTT
>NA|14|TRBV2|NA|TRBJ1-3
CASSAQGFENTIYF
TGTGCCAGCAGTGCCCAGGGTTTCGAAAACACCATATATTTT
>NA|14|TRBV19|once|TRBJ2-1
CASKEQGSYNEQFF
TGTGCCAGTAAGGAGCAGGGTAGCTACAATGAGCAGTTCTTC
>TRBD1|14|TRBV20-1|NA|TRBJ2-1
CSASMGQGYNEQFF
TGCAGTGCTAGTATGGGACAGGGCTACAATGAGCAGTTCTTC
>NA|17|TRBV5-6|NA|TRBJ2-2
CASSFGLGGSNTGELFF
TGTGCCAGCAGCTTTGGACTGGGCGGATCAAACACCGGGGAGCTGTTTTTT
>TRBD1|15|TRBV7-2|NA|TRBJ1-2
CASSSGRDRLYGYTF
TGTGCCAGCAGCTCCGGTCGGGACAGGTTATATGGCTACACCTTC
>NA|14|TRBV7-2|NA|TRBJ1-4
CASSPGLLNEKLFF
TGTGCCAGCAGTCCGGGACTGCTTAATGAAAAACTGTTTTTT
>NA|15|TRBV18|NA|TRBJ2-7
CASSPRGHSSYEQYF
TGTGCCAGCTCACCTAGGGGACACAGCTCCTACGAGCAGTACTTC
>NA|13|TRBV5-4|NA|TRBJ1-5
CASSFGVSGPQHF
TGTGCCAGCAGCTTCGGGGTTTCGGGGCCCCAGCATTTT
>TRBD1|15|TRBV23-1|NA|TRBJ1-3
CASSRRGRVGNTIYF
TGCGCCAGCAGTCGTAGGGGGCGCGTAGGAAACACCATATATTTT
>NA|15|TRBV24-1|few|TRBJ2-1
CATSDTTRGYAEQFF
TGTGCCACCAGTGACACTACCCGGGGGTACGCTGAGCAGTTCTTC
>TRBD2|16|TRBV5-1|NA|TRBJ2-5
CASSLLDSGGAETQYF
TGCGCCAGCAGCTTGCTAGATAGCGGGGGGGCGGAGACCCAGTACTTC
>NA|16|TRBV5-6|NA|TRBJ1-5
CASSLASGFGNQPQHF
TGTGCCAGCAGCTTGGCCTCCGGGTTTGGCAATCAGCCCCAGCATTTT
>NA|12|TRBV7-9|NA|TRBJ2-5
CASRQDQETQYF
TGTGCCAGCAGACAGGACCAAGAGACCCAGTACTTC
>NA|14|TRBV18|NA|TRBJ2-5
CASSPPYHQETQYF
TGTGCCAGCTCACCACCTTATCACCAAGAGACCCAGTACTTC
>TRBD2|15|TRBV5-1|NA|TRBJ2-1
CASSGRTSGTIEQFF
TGCGCCAGCAGCGGCCGGACTAGCGGGACGATTGAGCAGTTCTTC
>TRBD1|16|TRBV3-1/TRBV3-2|NA|TRBJ1-6
CASSPLQGNSGTPLHF
TGTGCCAGCAGCCCGCTACAGGGGAATAGTGGGACACCCCTCCACTTT
>TRBD1|13|TRBV2|NA|TRBJ2-7
CASSWDRVYEQYF
TGTGCCAGCAGTTGGGACAGGGTCTACGAGCAGTACTTC
>TRBD1|16|TRBV10-3|NA|TRBJ2-3
CAISAKGQGRKDTQYF
TGTGCCATCAGTGCCAAAGGACAGGGAAGAAAGGATACGCAGTATTTT
>NA|13|TRBV6-5|NA|TRBJ2-1
CASGPRVYNEQFF
TGTGCCAGCGGTCCTCGGGTCTACAATGAGCAGTTCTTC
>TRBD2|14|TRBV20-1|once|TRBJ2-7
CSASSGRALEEQYF
TGCAGTGCTAGTTCCGGGAGGGCTCTCGAAGAGCAGTACTTC
>TRBD1|14|TRBV2|once|TRBJ1-3
CASSINRGGNTIYF
TGTGCCAGCAGCATTAACAGGGGTGGAAACACCATATATTTT
>NA|14|TRBV28|NA|TRBJ1-1
CASSGGERNTEAFF
TGTGCCAGCAGTGGAGGGGAAAGGAACACTGAAGCTTTCTTT
>TRBD2|17|TRBV28|NA|TRBJ2-1
CASMGSGGRSFYNEQFF
TGTGCCAGCATGGGGTCTGGCGGGAGGAGTTTCTACAATGAGCAGTTCTTC
>TRBD1|13|TRBV30|NA|TRBJ2-7
CAWSADRGYEQYF
TGTGCCTGGAGTGCCGACAGGGGCTACGAGCAGTACTTC
>TRBD1|16|TRBV28|NA|TRBJ1-5
CASRRIQGGGNQPQHF
TGTGCCAGCAGACGAATCCAGGGGGGAGGCAATCAGCCCCAGCATTTT
>NA|15|TRBV24-1|few|TRBJ2-7
CATSDRSHYKNEQYF
TGTGCCACCAGTGACCGCTCCCACTACAAGAACGAGCAGTACTTC
>NA|14|TRBV10-3|NA|TRBJ1-3
CAIGEDRKGNTIYF
TGTGCCATCGGGGAAGACAGAAAGGGAAACACCATATATTTT
>TRBD1|16|TRBV7-6|NA|TRBJ2-2
CASSLNRGHQTGELFF
TGTGCCAGCAGCTTAAACAGGGGACACCAGACCGGGGAGCTGTTTTTT
>TRBD1|15|TRBV7-6|once|TRBJ2-2
CASSPGGAYTGELFF
TGTGCCAGCAGTCCAGGGGGCGCCTACACCGGGGAGCTGTTTTTT
>TRBD2|16|TRBV4-2|NA|TRBJ2-1
CASSQDGTSGHNEQFF
TGTGCCAGCAGCCAAGATGGGACTAGCGGGCACAATGAGCAGTTCTTC
>NA|16|TRBV2|NA|TRBJ1-5
CASSEMGGVGDQPQHF
TGTGCCAGCAGTGAAATGGGGGGAGTAGGGGATCAGCCCCAGCATTTT
>NA|12|TRBV3-1/TRBV3-2|NA|TRBJ1-1
CASSQLDREAFF
TGTGCCAGCAGCCAACTAGACCGAGAAGCTTTCTTT
>TRBD2|14|TRBV18|NA|TRBJ2-1
CASSRDYQGDEQFF
TGTGCCAGCTCTAGGGACTACCAGGGCGATGAGCAGTTCTTC
>TRBD1|14|TRBV6-5|NA|TRBJ1-2
CASIRKGAAGGYTF
TGTGCCAGCATCAGAAAGGGGGCCGCTGGGGGCTACACCTTC
>NA|18|TRBV27|NA|TRBJ2-1
CASTFRLGGDGSYNEQFF
TGTGCCAGCACCTTCCGCTTGGGGGGAGATGGCTCCTACAATGAGCAGTTCTTC
>NA|14|TRBV11-2|NA|TRBJ2-5
CASSRQTGGETQYF
TGTGCCAGCAGCCGCCAGACTGGTGGGGAGACCCAGTACTTC
>NA|17|TRBV21-1|NA|TRBJ2-2
CASSKVGAGGPPGELFF
TGTGCCAGCAGCAAAGTCGGGGCGGGAGGGCCCCCCGGGGAGCTGTTTTTT
>TRBD1|15|TRBV5-1|NA|TRBJ1-2
CASSSWGTGGSGYTF
TGCGCCAGCAGCTCGTGGGGGACAGGGGGCTCTGGCTACACCTTC
>TRBD1|15|TRBV27|NA|TRBJ2-7
CASRPPGQGLYEQYF
TGTGCCAGCAGGCCACCGGGACAGGGGCTCTACGAGCAGTACTTC
>TRBD1|15|TRBV9|NA|TRBJ1-2
CASSPGQGAFYGYTF
TGTGCCAGCAGCCCCGGACAGGGGGCTTTCTATGGCTACACCTTC
>NA|12|TRBV6-5|NA|TRBJ2-1
CASSYGGDEQFF
TGTGCCAGCAGTTACGGCGGGGATGAGCAGTTCTTC